This entry is about one TCR beta chain. This clone's antigen is unknown. The sample holds no much larger clone one base away, and base qualities are not on file. The data were taken from a study of blood T cell repertoires in COVID-19 (dated by TCRdb to the early 2020s). Background for the entire study: Samples from collaborators originated in the United States, Italy and Spain and spanned both the acute and convalescent phases of COVID-19. The material from the prospective study consisted of cDNA or gDNA derived from T cells, B-cell-depleted T cells, or PBMCs. Subjects who had been exposed to COVID-19, were actively infected with it, or had recovered from it provided the deeply sampled blood TCRbeta repertoires that made up the dataset. A freely available public database, intended as a resource for researchers studying the immune response to SARS-CoV-2, is where the repertoires were released. The samples were drawn from two sources: the first 160 participants of the ongoing ImmuneRACE study, and approximately 1,300 subjects contributed by 6 global collaborators. The sample metadata nearly always contained a de-identified subject ID, COVID-19 status, age in years and sex. HLA class I and class II types, where available, came from metadata supplied by the sample provider rather than from assay-based typing.

TCRbeta CDR3 regions were amplified from genomic DNA using the immunoSEQ Assay, a bias-controlled multiplex PCR. The published analysis was carried out like this. Within the assay, amplification of reference gene primers was used to estimate how many nucleated cells each sample contained. To quantify the absolute abundance of each unique TCRbeta CDR3 rearrangement, sequence reads were collapsed and filtered. For each sample, productive Simpson clonality was calculated by taking the square root of Simpson's diversity index across productive rearrangements. TCRdb's version of the immuneACCESS table is confined to in-frame rearrangements and falls short of the full clone set. An unresolved V gene accounts for under half of the shortfall where checked; the remainder is of unknown origin. Clonal size and the V and J genes are those of that table, whereas D and trimming came from the DNA. The sample table records some 240,000 clones; 92% of these occur just once. The ten largest clones add up to approximately 0.77% of the sample.

Taken from the germline V gene (reference sequence), the CDR1 and CDR2 loops are MNHEY and SMNVEV. Germline trimming: 8 bases from V, 4 bases from J; junction bases outside gene matches: 5. Spanning cysteine to phenylalanine, the CDR3 consists of 13 amino acids. Just CDR3 DNA is preserved here, 39 bases in frame from base 1. In Seattle, one collaborating source enrolled patients while the infection was active and tracked those patients longitudinally over the course of disease. Collaborating institutions collected whole blood in K2EDTA tubes following their own protocols. For TCRbeta analysis, collaborator samples were shipped as frozen whole blood, as isolated PBMCs, or as DNA extracted from either sample type. The study at large found these results: Clinical and demographic metadata were provided uncurated, with the amount varying by source and participant.

The sequence joins TRBV27 to TRBJ1-5, with 7 bases aligning to TRBD1. The sequence was collected from a man aged 55 to 70 with COVID-19, enrolled during active disease. The sequencing sample was made of peripheral blood. The CDR3 in this case is CASWGQPNQPQHF. The sequenced DNA is TGTGCCAGCTGGGGACAGCCTAATCAGCCCCAGCATTTT.